This is a list of T cell receptor beta chains from one sample in a study of cytomegalovirus exposure and HLA in healthy donors. The repertoire was sequenced with immunoSEQ multiplex PCR; TCRdb's copy has only in-frame clones and lacks some. This table holds fewer than 150,000 clones, roughly 80% found once. Sequencing was done on a sample of PBMCs. These receptors were obtained from a man in his forties or fifties in good health and CMV-seropositive. The CDR3 runs from the conserved cysteine through the conserved F or W. D genes are given only for firm matches. Clone size is stated in some rows and not others, as once, few, many or a class when expanded.

>TRBV14|NA|NA|TRBJ2-7
CASSQGGFEQYF
TGTGCCAGCAGCCAAGGAGGGTTCGAGCAGTACTTC
>TRBV4-1|NA|TRBD1|TRBJ1-5
CASSQGQGNQPQHF
TGCGCCAGCAGCCAAGGACAGGGTAATCAGCCCCAGCATTTT
>TRBV30|NA|NA|TRBJ2-2
CAWNRGSKNTGELFF
TGTGCCTGGAACCGAGGAAGCAAAAACACCGGGGAGCTGTTTTTT
>TRBV5-6|NA|NA|TRBJ2-2
CASSFRLAFYTGELFF
TGTGCCAGCAGCTTTCGTCTAGCGTTCTACACCGGGGAGCTGTTTTTT
>TRBV2|NA|TRBD2|TRBJ2-1
CASAMGLAGENEQFF
TGTGCCAGCGCGATGGGGCTAGCGGGGGAGAATGAGCAGTTCTTC
>TRBV7-9|NA|NA|TRBJ2-3
CASSPGTDTQYF
TGTGCCAGCAGTCCAGGGACAGATACGCAGTATTTT
>TRBV4-1|NA|NA|TRBJ1-1
CASSPGSGTEAFF
TGCGCCAGCAGCCCCGGCTCCGGGACTGAAGCTTTCTTT
>TRBV7-2|once|NA|TRBJ2-5
CASSSDTQETQYF
TGTGCCAGCAGCTCTGACACACAAGAGACCCAGTACTTC
>TRBV4-3|NA|NA|TRBJ1-1
CASSLQTGFTEAFF
TGCGCCAGCAGCCTCCAGACAGGCTTCACTGAAGCTTTCTTT
>TRBV27|once|NA|TRBJ1-6
CASKAGMKNSPLHF
TGTGCCAGCAAGGCGGGCATGAAAAATTCACCCCTCCACTTT
>TRBV7-2|NA|NA|TRBJ1-1
CASSPYTEAFF
TGTGCCAGCAGCCCCTACACTGAAGCTTTCTTT
>TRBV19|NA|NA|TRBJ1-1
CASSISGTPNTEAFF
TGTGCCAGTAGTATCAGTGGGACACCGAACACTGAAGCTTTCTTT
>TRBV6-6|NA|TRBD1|TRBJ1-1
CASSWTGITEAFF
TGTGCCAGCAGTTGGACAGGGATCACTGAAGCTTTCTTT
>TRBV7-6|NA|NA|TRBJ2-6
CASMRTAGANVLTF
TGTGCCAGCATGAGAACAGCTGGGGCCAACGTCCTGACTTTC
>TRBV9|NA|NA|TRBJ2-1
CASSVSGSYNEQFF
TGTGCCAGCAGCGTATCGGGTTCCTACAATGAGCAGTTCTTC
>TRBV5-6|NA|NA|TRBJ2-7
CASSLPGRDSYEQYF
TGTGCCAGCAGCTTGCCCGGTCGGGACTCCTACGAGCAGTACTTC
>TRBV7-9|NA|NA|TRBJ2-7
CSSSLVGPEQYF
TGTTCCAGCAGCTTAGTGGGCCCCGAGCAGTACTTC
>TRBV10-2|NA|TRBD2|TRBJ2-5
CASSFSSGTQETQYF
TGCGCCAGCAGTTTCTCTAGCGGCACTCAAGAGACCCAGTACTTC
>TRBV19|NA|NA|TRBJ2-7
CASSIAPGYEQYF
TGTGCCAGTAGTATAGCCCCGGGCTACGAGCAGTACTTC
>TRBV5-4|few|TRBD1|TRBJ2-3
CASSSYRDSTDTQYF
TGTGCCAGCAGCTCATACCGGGACAGTACAGATACGCAGTATTTT
>TRBV15|NA|TRBD1|TRBJ1-3
CATSRDLSRGPGNTIYF
TGTGCCACCAGCAGAGATCTCAGCAGGGGGCCCGGAAACACCATATATTTT
>TRBV5-4|NA|NA|TRBJ1-6
CASSLAYRNSPLHF
TGTGCCAGCAGCTTGGCTTACAGAAATTCACCCCTCCACTTT
>TRBV7-9|NA|NA|TRBJ1-5
CASSPVGNQPQHF
TGTGCCAGCTCTCCGGTCGGCAATCAGCCCCAGCATTTT
>TRBV30|NA|NA|TRBJ2-5
CALEGGELQETQYF
TGTGCCCTGGAAGGCGGAGAGCTCCAAGAGACCCAGTACTTC
>TRBV4-2|NA|TRBD2|TRBJ2-1
CASSQGSLAGVNEQFF
TGTGCCAGCAGCCAAGGGTCGCTAGCGGGAGTCAATGAGCAGTTCTTC
>TRBV6-1|NA|TRBD1|TRBJ2-7
CASSDPRQGFEQYF
TGTGCCAGCAGTGATCCTCGACAGGGTTTCGAGCAGTACTTC
>TRBV7-6|few|TRBD1|TRBJ2-7
CASSLVGTGLLEQYF
TGTGCCAGCAGCTTAGTCGGGACAGGGCTTTTAGAGCAGTACTTC
>TRBV4-3|NA|TRBD1|TRBJ2-7
CASSWDRESYEQYF
TGCGCCAGCAGTTGGGACAGGGAGTCCTACGAGCAGTACTTC
>TRBV5-6|NA|NA|TRBJ1-5
CASSLNPWAGQPQHF
TGTGCCAGCAGCCTAAATCCTTGGGCGGGACAGCCCCAGCATTTT
>TRBV9|NA|TRBD1|TRBJ2-5
CASKGQGETQYF
TGTGCCAGCAAGGGACAGGGAGAGACCCAGTACTTC
>TRBV6-6|few|NA|TRBJ1-4
CASNPTAPSEKLFF
TGTGCCAGCAACCCGACAGCCCCTAGTGAAAAACTGTTTTTT
>TRBV25-1|NA|NA|TRBJ1-1
CASRVGGPNTEAFF
TGTGCCAGCAGGGTGGGGGGACCAAACACTGAAGCTTTCTTT
>TRBV9|NA|NA|TRBJ2-7
CASSVVPGREQYF
TGCGCCAGCAGCGTAGTGCCTGGGCGAGAGCAGTACTTC
>TRBV9|few|NA|TRBJ1-4
CASSVGGEGKLFF
TGTGCCAGCAGCGTAGGGGGGGAGGGAAAACTGTTTTTT
>TRBV27|NA|NA|TRBJ2-1
CASSLAETAYNEQFF
TGTGCCAGCAGTTTAGCAGAAACAGCCTACAATGAGCAGTTCTTC
>TRBV19|NA|NA|TRBJ1-1
CASRTRVRGGNTEAFF
TGTGCCAGTAGGACCCGAGTAAGGGGCGGAAACACTGAAGCTTTCTTT
>TRBV19|NA|NA|TRBJ1-2
CASSLGLDTNYGYTF
TGTGCCAGTAGTTTGGGACTGGACACGAACTATGGCTACACCTTC
>TRBV7-9|NA|NA|TRBJ2-5
CASSFPGVGQTQYF
TGTGCCAGCAGCTTCCCGGGAGTCGGGCAGACCCAGTACTTC
>TRBV11-2|NA|TRBD2|TRBJ2-1
CASSSVRGRGGSYNEQFF
TGTGCCAGCAGCTCTGTTAGGGGGCGGGGGGGCTCCTACAATGAGCAGTTCTTC
>TRBV4-3|few|NA|TRBJ2-7
CASSQTRVGQGSWVGEQYF
TGCGCCAGCAGCCAGACGAGGGTCGGGCAGGGGTCTTGGGTAGGGGAGCAGTACTTC
>TRBV19|NA|TRBD1|TRBJ1-4
CASSTGQGKLFF
TGTGCCAGTAGTACGGGACAGGGAAAACTGTTTTTT
>TRBV27|NA|NA|TRBJ2-7
CASSPGIYEQYF
TGTGCCAGCAGTCCCGGGATCTACGAGCAGTACTTC
>TRBV6-5|NA|TRBD1|TRBJ2-7
CASSRDRGLPYEQYF
TGTGCCAGCAGTCGGGACAGGGGGCTGCCCTACGAGCAGTACTTC
>TRBV4-1|NA|TRBD2|TRBJ2-7
CASSQFEQLKRGTAYEQYF
TGCGCCAGCAGCCAGTTCGAACAACTGAAGCGGGGGACCGCCTACGAGCAGTACTTC
>TRBV12-2|NA|NA|TRBJ2-2
CASRLREGGLISNTGELFF
TGTGCAAGTCGCTTACGTGAAGGGGGCTTAATATCGAACACCGGGGAGCTGTTTTTT
>TRBV10-3|NA|TRBD2|TRBJ2-7
CASGLAGASYEQYF
TGTGCCAGCGGACTAGCGGGGGCCTCCTACGAGCAGTACTTC
>TRBV5-1|once|TRBD2|TRBJ2-2
CASSLVLAGGTGELFF
TGCGCCAGCAGCTTGGTTCTAGCGGGAGGCACCGGGGAGCTGTTTTTT
>TRBV27|once|TRBD2|TRBJ2-5
CASSSGGETQYF
TGTGCCAGCAGTAGCGGGGGGGAGACCCAGTACTTC
>TRBV19|NA|TRBD2|TRBJ2-1
CASRIVAGGYNEQFF
TGTGCCAGTAGAATAGTTGCGGGGGGCTACAATGAGCAGTTCTTC
>TRBV4-1|NA|TRBD1|TRBJ2-7
CASRGQGMNEQYF
TGCGCCAGCAGGGGACAGGGGATGAACGAGCAGTACTTC
>TRBV7-3|few|NA|TRBJ2-5
CASSFEVGTQYF
TGTGCCAGCAGCTTCGAGGTTGGGACCCAGTACTTC
>TRBV4-1|NA|NA|TRBJ2-7
CASRVGVLSYEQYF
TGCGCCAGCAGGGTAGGGGTCTTGTCCTACGAGCAGTACTTC
>TRBV5-1|NA|NA|TRBJ2-7
CASSLAERASGEQYF
TGCGCCAGCAGCTTGGCCGAGCGAGCTTCTGGGGAGCAGTACTTC
>TRBV5-1|NA|TRBD1|TRBJ2-7
CASSKGQGVYEQYF
TGCGCCAGCAGCAAGGGACAGGGCGTCTACGAGCAGTACTTC